One sample yielded the 3 T cell receptor beta chains listed below, sequenced in a study of T cells in tumors after PD-1 blockade. The table came from immunoSEQ multiplex PCR; TCRdb's copy has only in-frame clones and leaves some out. Found here are 55,000 to 70,000 clones, around 77% of them singletons; the top ten hold around an eighth. Specimen: PBMCs, collected before anti-PD-1 treatment. The receptors come from a human donor with basal cell carcinoma.

The chain employs TRBV30 and TRBJ2-2; perhaps TRBD2 as D (6 bases). Germline CDR1 and CDR2: GTSNPN and SVGIG (reference sequence). The CDR3 spans 14 residues. Between the trimmed V and J ends, which lost 4 bases and 2 bases, there was a span of 11 bases. The DNA of the CDR3 is TGTGCCTGGAAAGGGACTGGAAACACCGGGGAGCTGTTTTTT. It specifies CAWKGTGNTGELFF.

The chain employs TRBV6-5 and TRBJ1-6, with D possibly TRBD1 on 6 matching bases. This CDR3 spans 14 amino acids. The V and J ends lost 5 bases and 7 bases respectively, with 12 bases between them. Germline V CDR1 and CDR2: MNHEY, SVGAGI. The CDR3 DNA reads as TGTGCCAGCAGTACCAACAGGGACAATTCACCCCTCCACTTT. Protein: CASSTNRDNSPLHF.

This clone was counted a few times. J is TRBJ1-2 and V is TRBV7-9; possible D gene TRBD1, 6 bases. The CDR3 extends over 12 amino acids. V was clipped by 2 bases and J by 11 bases, with 12 bases between them. Germline CDR1 and CDR2: SEHNR and FQNEAQ (reference sequence). The CDR3 sequence is CASSLRDTQYTF. For the CDR3, the DNA is TGTGCCAGCAGCTTAAGGGACACTCAGTACACCTTC.